The 32 T cell receptor beta chains in this list originate from one sample, sequenced in a study of T cell changes during pregnancy in multiple sclerosis. Repertoires were generated with immunoSEQ multiplex PCR, while TCRdb's copy carries only in-frame clones and drops some. This repertoire shows about 24,000 clones, about nine tenths found once; its top ten account for 8%. Here the sequenced sample was CD8+ T cells from peripheral blood mononuclear cells, taken in the first trimester of pregnancy. Source of these receptors: a female donor in good health, enrolled as a control in a pregnancy study.

This clone was detected a few times. V usage is TRBV4-3 and J usage is TRBJ1-6; no firm D call. From germline, CDR1 is LGHNA and CDR2 YSLEER. V was clipped by 0 bases and J by 0 bases, with 15 bases between them. The CDR3 is made up of 19 amino acids. CDR3 bases: TGCGCCAGCAGCCAAGATGTCGGGAGATTCAGCTCCTATAATTCACCCCTCCACTTT. The encoded protein is CASSQDVGRFSSYNSPLHF.

This chain uses TRBV9 with TRBJ1-2, with D unclear. Trimming cost V 3 bases and J 4 bases, with 19 bases left between them. Germline-derived CDR1 and CDR2 are SGDLS and YYNGEE. The CDR3 has 16 residues. The CDR3 DNA sequence: TGTGCCAGCAGCGGGGCCCATAAGCTGTCAAGCTATGGCTACACCTTC. Its translation: CASSGAHKLSSYGYTF.

CDR3 region: CASSLGYNGVTEAFF. CDR3 nucleotide sequence: TGTGCCAGCAGTTTAGGTTATAACGGAGTCACTGAAGCTTTCTTT. V gene TRBV28 combines with J gene TRBJ1-1; D unresolved. Trimming left V 2 bases short and J 4 bases short, with 14 bases between. Germline assignment: CDR1 MDHEN and CDR2 SYDVKM. This CDR3 is 15 amino acids long.

The chain links TRBV28 to TRBJ2-3; 9 bases fit TRBD1. CDR1 and CDR2 (germline): MDHEN, SYDVKM. The junction had 2 bases not matched to a gene; V was cut back by 4 bases and J by 6 bases. The CDR3 totals 13 residues. The CDR3 reads CASSSTGGDTQYF. In DNA form, the CDR3 reads TGTGCCAGCAGTTCGACAGGGGGGGATACGCAGTATTTT.

This chain connects TRBV21-1 to TRBJ1-2; the D segment call TRBD1 is taken from the table without a DNA check. TRBV21-1 constitutes a pseudogene. CDR3 length: 10 amino acids. The CDR3 DNA follows: TGTGCCAGCCCAATCCCTGGCTACACCTTC. Its protein is CASPIPGYTF.

This clone was observed a handful of times. The chain employs TRBV7-9 and TRBJ1-2; D remains unclear. The germline V and J ends were trimmed by 5 bases and 5 bases, with 15 bases remaining between them. This CDR3 comprises 14 residues. CDR1 and CDR2 from the germline V gene are SEHNR and FQNEAQ (reference sequence). The CDR3 loop is CASSPGGYAYGYTF. CDR3 sequence (DNA): TGTGCCAGCAGCCCCGGCGGATACGCTTATGGCTACACCTTC.

The V and J genes are TRBV28 and TRBJ2-5, with 8 bases matching TRBD1. J gave up 2 bases and V 5 bases, and 7 bases lay outside the gene matches. CDR1 is MDHEN and CDR2 is SYDVKM in the germline V gene. This CDR3 has 15 residues. The CDR3 spells CASSIHRDRQETQYF. DNA for the CDR3: TGTGCCAGCAGTATTCACCGGGACAGGCAAGAGACCCAGTACTTC. The whole variable domain, remainder taken from reference TRBV28 and TRBJ2-5, is DVKVTQSSRYLVKRTGEKVFLECVQDMDHENMFWYRQDPGLGLRLIYFSYDVKMKEKGDIPEGYSVSREKKERFSLILESASTNQTSMYLCASSIHRDRQETQYFGPGTRLLVL.

The gene calls are TRBV9 and TRBJ1-6; no clear D gene. This CDR3 spans 15 amino acids. The V end lost 2 bases, the J end lost 0 bases, and 6 bases lay between the germline ends. Germline V gives CDR1 SGDLS, CDR2 YYNGEE. CDR3 amino acids: CASSVASSYNSPLHF. CDR3 sequence (DNA): TGTGCCAGCAGCGTTGCCAGCTCCTATAATTCACCCCTCCACTTT.

J is TRBJ1-3 and V is TRBV7-8, with D possibly matching TRBD1 (5 bases). The CDR3 length is 15 residues. Trimming stripped 1 base from V and 0 bases from J, with 7 bases between. Germline V gene lookup returns CDR1 SGHVS and CDR2 FQNEAQ. The CDR3 DNA reads as TGTGCCAGCAGCTTAGGGGGGGTCTCTGGAAACACCATATATTTT. The encoded protein is CASSLGGVSGNTIYF.

V and J are TRBV7-9 and TRBJ1-4, with TRBD1 matching 7 bases. The germline gives CDR1 SEHNR, CDR2 FQNEAQ (reference sequence). The CDR3 has 14 amino acids. The ends lost 5 bases at V and 8 bases at J; junction bases unmatched: 8. This CDR3 reads CASSPGQVVEKLFF. The DNA for the CDR3 is TGTGCCAGCAGCCCCGGACAGGTTGTCGAAAAACTGTTTTTT.

This clone was observed a single time. The chain carries TRBV7-9 and TRBJ2-1; D unresolved. The CDR3 covers 14 residues. CDR1 and CDR2 from the germline V gene are SEHNR and FQNEAQ (reference sequence). The V end lost 4 bases, the J end lost 4 bases, and 11 bases lay between the germline ends. The CDR3 here is CASSSRLSYNEQFF. CDR3 nucleotides: TGTGCCAGCAGCTCCCGTCTCTCTTACAATGAGCAGTTCTTC.

The chain joins TRBV19 to TRBJ2-7, with a tentative D call TRBD2 (5 bases). CDR3 length: 17 residues. Trimming removed 5 bases from V and 3 bases from J, with 23 bases in between. Germline CDR1 and CDR2: LNHDA and SQIVND (reference sequence). CDR3 protein: CASSEGGGGLRGYEQYF. The CDR3 coding sequence is TGTGCCAGTAGTGAAGGAGGCGGCGGTTTAAGAGGCTACGAGCAGTACTTC.

The chain is built from TRBV11-2 and TRBJ2-7; D is ambiguous. Trimming stripped 1 base from V and 0 bases from J, with 7 bases between. Germline assignment: CDR1 SGHAT and CDR2 FQNNGV. This CDR3 has 14 residues. The CDR3 here is CASSLGPSSYEQYF. In nucleotides, the CDR3 is TGTGCCAGCAGCTTAGGACCTAGCTCCTACGAGCAGTACTTC. The full variable domain, with the rest looked up from reference TRBV11-2 and TRBJ2-7, is EAGVAQSPRYKIIEKRQSVAFWCNPISGHATLYWYQQILGQGPKLLIQFQNNGVVDDSQLPKDRFSAERLKGVDSTLKIQPAKLEDSAVYLCASSLGPSSYEQYFGPGTRLTVT.

V and J are TRBV6-9 and TRBJ2-5; 10 bases agree with TRBD1. Germline trimming cut 10 bases from V and 5 bases from J; bases unmatched to any gene: 4. Germline CDR1 is MNHGY and CDR2 is SVAAGI. This CDR3 spans 12 amino acids. CDR3 sequence reads: CAKTGGQETQYF. The CDR3 region has the DNA TGTGCCAAGACAGGGGGCCAGGAGACCCAGTACTTC.

This clone was seen a handful of times. This chain joins TRBV7-9 and TRBJ1-6, with TRBD1 matching over 10 bases. The V gene's germline CDR1 is SEHNR and CDR2 FQNEAQ (reference sequence). Unmatched junction bases numbered 6, after V lost 8 bases and J lost 8 bases. CDR3 length: 14 amino acids. DNA for the CDR3: TGTGCCAGCGGCCAAGGACAGGGGGATTCACCCCTCCACTTT. It encodes CASGQGQGDSPLHF.

The J gene is TRBJ2-5, the V gene TRBV4-1; 7 bases agree with TRBD2. CDR3 length: 18 amino acids. CDR1 MGHRA and CDR2 YSYEKL come from the germline V gene. V was clipped by 0 bases and J by 0 bases; unmatched bases: 10. CDR3 sequence (DNA): TGCGCCAGCAGCCAAGAAAGGACTAGATCGAACTACCAAGAGACCCAGTACTTC. This codes for CASSQERTRSNYQETQYF.

The CDR3 sequence is CATSARAGNYGYTF. The CDR3 bases are TGTGCCACCAGCGCCAGGGCAGGGAACTATGGCTACACCTTC. This chain connects TRBV15 to TRBJ1-2, with D possibly being TRBD1 (5 bases). Deletions cut 5 bases from V and 2 bases from J, with 12 bases between. The CDR3 length is 14 residues. CDR1 is LNHNV and CDR2 is YYDKDF in the germline V gene (reference sequence).

The chain has TRBV4-2 and TRBJ1-5; D unresolved. This CDR3 contains 17 residues. Deletions cut 0 bases from V and 0 bases from J, with 12 bases between. Per the germline V gene, CDR1 is LGHNA and CDR2 is YNFKEQ. The CDR3 loop reads CASSQDFSGYSNQPQHF. The CDR3 DNA reads TGTGCCAGCAGCCAAGATTTTTCAGGCTATAGCAATCAGCCCCAGCATTTT.

The DNA of the CDR3 is TGCGCCAGCAGCTTGGAATCAGGACAGTCCGGCTACGAGCAGTACTTC. It is translated as CASSLESGQSGYEQYF. The rearrangement uses TRBV5-1 and TRBJ2-7; D is possibly TRBD1 (6 bases). Germline V gene sequence: CDR1 SGHRS, CDR2 YFSETQ. CDR3 length equals 16 residues. V lost 0 bases and J lost 3, with 16 bases in between. The full variable domain, with the rest looked up from reference TRBV5-1 and TRBJ2-7, is KAGVTQTPRYLIKTRGQQVTLSCSPISGHRSVSWYQQTPGQGLQFLFEYFSETQRNKGNFPGRFSGRQFSNSRSEMNVSTLELGDSALYLCASSLESGQSGYEQYFGPGTRLTVT.

V gene TRBV9 combines with J gene TRBJ1-4; TRBD1 aligns across 8 bases. J was trimmed by 4 bases and V by 0 bases; bases with no gene match: 2. Germline CDR1 SGDLS, CDR2 YYNGEE. The CDR3 is made up of 15 amino acids. CDR3 in DNA: TGTGCCAGCAGCGTAGGCAGGGGGCTTAATGAAAAACTGTTTTTT. This gives the protein CASSVGRGLNEKLFF.

V gene TRBV5-6 combines with J gene TRBJ2-5, with TRBD2 matching 8 bases. The end of the DNA is better explained by TRBJ2-7, so the J call may be wrong. Germline CDR1 SGHDT, CDR2 YYEEEE. The CDR3 spans 15 residues. The CDR3 DNA reads TGTGCCAGCAGCTTGTCGGGGGGGCGCCGTCTCGAGCAGTACTTC. Amino acid sequence: CASSLSGGRRLEQYF.

V gene TRBV4-1 combines with J gene TRBJ1-1; D is unresolved. The CDR3 runs to 16 residues. Germline V gene data show CDR1 as MGHRA and CDR2 as YSYEKL. Trimming left V 1 base short and J 0 bases short, with 12 bases between. The CDR3 coding sequence is TGCGCCAGCAGCCAAGCCTCCTTTGGAGTGAACACTGAAGCTTTCTTT. Encoded protein: CASSQASFGVNTEAFF.

This chain links TRBV19 with TRBJ1-5, with 7 bases lining up with TRBD1. There are 15 residues in the CDR3. V dropped 4 bases and J dropped 2; count of bases not matched to a gene: 5. Germline V gene lookup returns CDR1 LNHDA and CDR2 SQIVND (reference sequence). CDR3 sequence: CASSNDRAGNQPQHF. CDR3 DNA: TGTGCCAGTAGTAACGACAGGGCCGGCAATCAGCCCCAGCATTTT.

This clone appeared a few times. J is TRBJ1-4 and V is TRBV5-1, with 9 bases matching TRBD1. Germline V gene data show CDR1 as SGHRS and CDR2 as YFSETQ. The CDR3 contains 15 residues. Trimming took 4 bases from V and 7 from J; bases not matched to a gene: 8. CDR3 DNA sequence: TGCGCCAGCAGCCCGGGGCCGGGACAGGGTGAAAAACTGTTTTTT. Its translation is CASSPGPGQGEKLFF.

This chain uses TRBV10-2 with TRBJ2-1; possibly TRBD1 for D (6 bases). The V end lost 8 bases, the J end lost 2 bases, and 13 bases lay between the germline ends. Germline CDR1 is WSHSY and CDR2 is SAAADI. The CDR3 is 14 residues long. CDR3 region: CASGTGSAYNEQFF. CDR3 DNA: TGCGCCAGCGGAACAGGGTCGGCCTACAATGAGCAGTTCTTC.

The rearrangement joins TRBV13 to TRBJ2-7; a possible D gene is TRBD2 (5 bases). Trimming removed 6 bases from V and 7 bases from J, with 19 bases in between. Germline lookup yields CDR1 PRHDT and CDR2 FYEKMQ (reference sequence). The CDR3 extends over 14 amino acids. The DNA of the CDR3 is TGTGCCAGCAGTTCGAGAACCTTCCGGGAAGAGCAGTACTTC. Translated, it gives CASSSRTFREEQYF.

V gene TRBV7-8 combines with J gene TRBJ1-1; 9 bases map to TRBD1. V was pared by 5 bases and J by 3 bases, with 7 bases of the junction left unmatched. This CDR3 spans 15 amino acids. Germline CDR1 SGHVS, CDR2 FQNEAQ. This CDR3 is CASSEDRGGYTEAFF. The CDR3 DNA is TGTGCCAGCAGCGAGGACAGGGGAGGGTACACTGAAGCTTTCTTT.

V gene TRBV4-2 combines with J gene TRBJ1-5, with D possibly TRBD1 on 5 matching bases. Germline CDR1 reads LGHNA; CDR2 reads YNFKEQ. The CDR3 totals 18 residues. The V end lost 10 bases, the J end lost 6 bases, and 31 bases lay between the germline ends. The CDR3 coding sequence is TGTGCCAACGAACCTTGCGGGACTCCGGACCCTCATTTTCAGCCCCAGCATTTT. Translation: CANEPCGTPDPHFQPQHF.

The gene calls are TRBV27 and TRBJ1-2, with 8 bases identical to TRBD1. With V trimmed by 5 bases and J by 4 bases, 6 bases remained unmatched. The CDR3 has 14 amino acids. From germline, CDR1 is MNHEY and CDR2 SMNVEV (reference sequence). The CDR3 is CASSTAGGAYGYTF. Written as DNA, the CDR3 is TGTGCCAGCAGTACCGCAGGGGGCGCCTATGGCTACACCTTC.

This chain uses TRBV27 with TRBJ2-1, with D possibly being TRBD2 (5 bases). The CDR3 covers 13 residues. Germline CDR1 reads MNHEY; CDR2 reads SMNVEV (reference sequence). V was clipped by 8 bases and J by 8 bases, with 16 bases between them. The CDR3 is CASSKEAGDEQFF. CDR3 bases: TGTGCCAGCTCCAAGGAGGCCGGGGATGAGCAGTTCTTC.

The V and J genes are TRBV9 and TRBJ2-3; 7 positions match TRBD2. V lost 0 bases to trimming and J lost 3 bases; unmatched junction nucleotides: 4. The germline gives CDR1 SGDLS, CDR2 YYNGEE. This CDR3 region has 15 residues. The CDR3 sequence is CASSVGEGRTDTQYF. CDR3 in DNA: TGTGCCAGCAGCGTAGGGGAGGGGAGGACAGATACGCAGTATTTT.

J is TRBJ1-2 and V is TRBV29-1; D remains unclear. CDR3 length: 15 residues. The ends were cut back, 4 bases at V and 2 bases at J, with 17 bases in the middle. CDR1 is SQVTM, CDR2 ANQGSEA, per germline. CDR3 in amino acids: CSVGAGMGWNYGYTF. CDR3 nucleotide sequence: TGCAGCGTTGGGGCAGGCATGGGTTGGAACTATGGCTACACCTTC.